A selection of T cell receptor beta chains follows, all from one sample in a study of Tregs in tolerant kidney transplant recipients. The method was immunoSEQ multiplex PCR; TCRdb's version includes in-frame clones alone and lacks a portion of them. Of 35,000 to 50,000 clones listed, about 95% are singletons. Antigens of these TCRs are unknown. The sample comprised Tregs from blood cultured with allogeneic cells. These receptors all stem from a human donor in good health. Both conserved end residues are part of each CDR3. The D gene is left open where the match is weak. Clone size is given for some rows only: seen once, a few or many times, or a class if the clone is expanded.

clone_size: .
v_call: TRBV7-2
d_call: .
j_call: TRBJ1-2
cdr3_aa: CASSLAIPGPGHGYTF
cdr3_nt: TGTGCCAGCAGCTTAGCTATACCGGGACCGGGGCATGGCTACACCTTC

clone_size: .
v_call: TRBV19
d_call: .
j_call: TRBJ1-5
cdr3_aa: CASGTNQPQHF
cdr3_nt: TGTGCCAGTGGAACGAATCAGCCCCAGCATTTT

clone_size: once
v_call: TRBV5-8
d_call: .
j_call: TRBJ1-4
cdr3_aa: CASSFPKWTVNEKLFF
cdr3_nt: TGTGCCAGCAGCTTCCCAAAGTGGACAGTTAATGAAAAACTGTTTTTT

clone_size: .
v_call: TRBV19
d_call: TRBD2
j_call: TRBJ2-5
cdr3_aa: CASSARSLWRGGVETQYF
cdr3_nt: TGTGCCAGTAGTGCCCGCTCCCTTTGGCGGGGGGGTGTGGAGACCCAGTACTTC

clone_size: once
v_call: TRBV27
d_call: TRBD2
j_call: TRBJ2-1
cdr3_aa: CASSYHHTGLAGVRRNEQFF
cdr3_nt: TGTGCCAGCAGTTATCATCACACGGGACTAGCGGGAGTTCGGCGCAATGAGCAGTTCTTC

clone_size: .
v_call: TRBV5-1
d_call: TRBD2
j_call: TRBJ2-7
cdr3_aa: CASSMTSGVAYEQYF
cdr3_nt: TGCGCCAGCAGCATGACTAGCGGGGTAGCCTACGAGCAGTACTTC

clone_size: .
v_call: TRBV2
d_call: .
j_call: TRBJ2-6
cdr3_aa: CASQGLRRSGANVLTF
cdr3_nt: TGTGCCAGCCAAGGGTTAAGAAGATCTGGGGCCAACGTCCTGACTTTC

clone_size: .
v_call: TRBV5-6
d_call: TRBD1
j_call: TRBJ1-6
cdr3_aa: CASSQGQGDFRSPLHF
cdr3_nt: TGTGCCAGCAGCCAGGGACAGGGGGATTTTCGGTCACCCCTCCACTTT

clone_size: .
v_call: TRBV30
d_call: TRBD1
j_call: TRBJ2-1
cdr3_aa: CAWSVTGVYNEQFF
cdr3_nt: TGTGCCTGGAGTGTAACAGGGGTCTACAATGAGCAGTTCTTC

clone_size: .
v_call: TRBV5-1
d_call: .
j_call: TRBJ2-4
cdr3_aa: CASRLRPGEKNIQYF
cdr3_nt: TGCGCCAGCAGACTGAGACCAGGGGAGAAAAACATTCAGTACTTC

clone_size: .
v_call: TRBV19
d_call: TRBD2
j_call: TRBJ2-1
cdr3_aa: CASSIAAGVWYNEQFF
cdr3_nt: TGTGCCAGTAGTATAGCAGCGGGAGTCTGGTACAATGAGCAGTTCTTC

clone_size: .
v_call: TRBV25-1
d_call: TRBD1
j_call: TRBJ1-4
cdr3_aa: CASSGPGQGNEKLFF
cdr3_nt: TGTGCCAGCAGTGGGCCGGGACAGGGGAATGAAAAACTGTTTTTT

clone_size: .
v_call: TRBV28
d_call: .
j_call: TRBJ1-4
cdr3_aa: CASSLWTVNEKLFF
cdr3_nt: TGTGCCAGCAGTCTCTGGACGGTGAATGAAAAACTGTTTTTT

clone_size: .
v_call: TRBV10-1
d_call: .
j_call: TRBJ1-6
cdr3_aa: CASSGAGESPLHF
cdr3_nt: TGCGCCAGCAGTGGGGCGGGGGAATCACCCCTCCACTTT

clone_size: once
v_call: TRBV5-1
d_call: .
j_call: TRBJ2-3
cdr3_aa: CASRGGPTTDTQYF
cdr3_nt: TGCGCCAGCCGGGGTGGGCCCACCACAGATACGCAGTATTTT

clone_size: .
v_call: TRBV7-9
d_call: .
j_call: TRBJ1-2
cdr3_aa: CASSLARTTGSYGYTF
cdr3_nt: TGTGCCAGCAGCTTAGCTAGAACTACAGGTTCCTATGGCTACACCTTC

clone_size: .
v_call: TRBV5-1
d_call: TRBD2
j_call: TRBJ2-1
cdr3_aa: CASSLSLAGGRRSYNEQFF
cdr3_nt: TGCGCCAGCAGCTTGTCACTAGCGGGAGGGCGGCGCTCCTACAATGAGCAGTTCTTC

clone_size: .
v_call: TRBV4-1
d_call: TRBD2
j_call: TRBJ2-3
cdr3_aa: CASSPGLAGPDTQYF
cdr3_nt: TGCGCCAGCAGCCCGGGACTAGCGGGACCTGATACGCAGTATTTT

clone_size: .
v_call: TRBV5-1
d_call: TRBD1
j_call: TRBJ1-5
cdr3_aa: CASSPGTGNQPQHF
cdr3_nt: TGCGCCAGCAGCCCGGGGACAGGGAATCAGCCCCAGCATTTT

clone_size: .
v_call: TRBV29-1
d_call: .
j_call: TRBJ1-2
cdr3_aa: CSVVQRINYGYTF
cdr3_nt: TGCAGCGTTGTTCAGAGAATAAACTATGGCTACACCTTC

clone_size: .
v_call: TRBV15
d_call: TRBD1
j_call: TRBJ1-3
cdr3_aa: CATSRGPDRASGNTIYF
cdr3_nt: TGTGCCACCAGCAGAGGCCCGGACAGGGCCTCTGGAAACACCATATATTTT

clone_size: .
v_call: TRBV6-5
d_call: .
j_call: TRBJ2-1
cdr3_aa: CASSSAHNEQFF
cdr3_nt: TGTGCCAGCAGTTCCGCCCACAATGAGCAGTTCTTC

clone_size: .
v_call: TRBV5-4
d_call: TRBD1
j_call: TRBJ2-7
cdr3_aa: CASSGQGGAYEQYF
cdr3_nt: TGTGCCAGCAGCGGACAGGGGGGGGCCTACGAGCAGTACTTC

clone_size: once
v_call: TRBV11-2
d_call: .
j_call: TRBJ1-2
cdr3_aa: CASSLVGQNYGYTF
cdr3_nt: TGTGCCAGCAGCTTAGTGGGACAAAACTATGGCTACACCTTC

clone_size: .
v_call: TRBV10-1
d_call: .
j_call: TRBJ2-5
cdr3_aa: CASSEFGKSAFQETQYF
cdr3_nt: TGCGCCAGCAGTGAGTTTGGAAAAAGCGCCTTCCAAGAGACCCAGTACTTC

clone_size: .
v_call: TRBV7-2
d_call: .
j_call: TRBJ2-2
cdr3_aa: CASSLGGVGELFF
cdr3_nt: TGTGCCAGCAGCTTAGGGGGAGTCGGGGAGCTGTTTTTT

clone_size: .
v_call: TRBV6-5
d_call: .
j_call: TRBJ2-3
cdr3_aa: CASRQSTDTQYF
cdr3_nt: TGTGCCAGCAGGCAATCCACAGATACGCAGTATTTT

clone_size: .
v_call: TRBV28
d_call: TRBD2
j_call: TRBJ2-3
cdr3_aa: CASTTGTSGNPATDTQYF
cdr3_nt: TGTGCCAGCACCACGGGGACTAGCGGGAACCCTGCCACAGATACGCAGTATTTT

clone_size: .
v_call: TRBV18
d_call: .
j_call: TRBJ2-7
cdr3_aa: CASSPGTYEQYF
cdr3_nt: TGTGCCAGCTCACCGGGAACCTACGAGCAGTACTTC

clone_size: few
v_call: TRBV19
d_call: TRBD1
j_call: TRBJ1-4
cdr3_aa: CASRIGNRGIGEKLFF
cdr3_nt: TGTGCCAGTAGGATCGGTAACAGGGGAATCGGCGAAAAACTGTTTTTT

clone_size: .
v_call: TRBV2
d_call: .
j_call: TRBJ2-4
cdr3_aa: CASGGTVQYF
cdr3_nt: TGTGCCAGCGGGGGAACAGTGCAGTACTTC